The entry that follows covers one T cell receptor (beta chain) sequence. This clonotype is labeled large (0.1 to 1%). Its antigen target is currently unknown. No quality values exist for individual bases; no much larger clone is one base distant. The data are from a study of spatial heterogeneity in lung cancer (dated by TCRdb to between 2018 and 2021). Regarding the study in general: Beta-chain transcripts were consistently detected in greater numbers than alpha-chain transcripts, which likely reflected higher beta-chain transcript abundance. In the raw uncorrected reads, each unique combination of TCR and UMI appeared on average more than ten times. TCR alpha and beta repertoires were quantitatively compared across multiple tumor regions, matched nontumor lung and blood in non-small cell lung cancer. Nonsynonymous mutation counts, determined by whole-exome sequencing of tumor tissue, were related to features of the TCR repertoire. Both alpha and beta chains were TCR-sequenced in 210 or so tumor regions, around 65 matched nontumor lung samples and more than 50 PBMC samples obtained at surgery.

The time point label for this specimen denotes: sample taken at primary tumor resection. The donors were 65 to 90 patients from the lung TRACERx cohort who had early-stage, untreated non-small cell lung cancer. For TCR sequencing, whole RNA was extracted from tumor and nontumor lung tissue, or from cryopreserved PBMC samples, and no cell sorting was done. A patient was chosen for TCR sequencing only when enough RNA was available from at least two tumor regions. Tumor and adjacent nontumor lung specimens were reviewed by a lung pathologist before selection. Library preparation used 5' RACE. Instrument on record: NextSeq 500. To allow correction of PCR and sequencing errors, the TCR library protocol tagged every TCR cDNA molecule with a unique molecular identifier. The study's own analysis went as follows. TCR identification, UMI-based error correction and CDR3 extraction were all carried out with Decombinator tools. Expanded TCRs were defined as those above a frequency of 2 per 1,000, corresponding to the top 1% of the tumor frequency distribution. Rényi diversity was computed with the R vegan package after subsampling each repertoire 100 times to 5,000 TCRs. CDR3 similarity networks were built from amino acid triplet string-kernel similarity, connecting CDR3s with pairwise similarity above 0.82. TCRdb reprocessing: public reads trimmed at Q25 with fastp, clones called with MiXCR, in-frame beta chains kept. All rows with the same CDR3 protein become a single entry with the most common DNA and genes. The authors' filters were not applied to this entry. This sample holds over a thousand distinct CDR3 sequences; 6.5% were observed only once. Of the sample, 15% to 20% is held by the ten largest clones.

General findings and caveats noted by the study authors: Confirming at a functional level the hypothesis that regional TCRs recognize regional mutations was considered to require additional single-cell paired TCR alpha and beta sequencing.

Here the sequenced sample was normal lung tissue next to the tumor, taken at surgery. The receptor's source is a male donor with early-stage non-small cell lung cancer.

The CDR3 has the sequence CASSIDFNEQFF. The nucleotide sequence is TGTGCCAGTAGTATAGATTTTAATGAGCAGTTCTTC. The V and J segments used are TRBV19 and TRBJ2-1, with no confidently assigned D gene. CDR1 and CDR2 were assigned from the germline V gene (reference sequence) as LNHDA and SQIVND. The CDR3 holds 12 amino acids from the cysteine to the phenylalanine. The only DNA kept is the CDR3, 36 bases in frame from the first base. Trimming takes 0 bases from V and 7 bases from J, and the germline ends sit 4 bases apart. The CDR3, completed at both ends by the reference TRBV19 and TRBJ2-1 genes, gives the full variable domain DGGITQSPKYLFRKEGQNVTLSCEQNLNHDAMYWYRQDPGQGLRLIYYSQIVNDFQKGDIAEGYSVSREKKESFPLTVTSAQKNPTAFYLCASSIDFNEQFFGPGTRLTVL.